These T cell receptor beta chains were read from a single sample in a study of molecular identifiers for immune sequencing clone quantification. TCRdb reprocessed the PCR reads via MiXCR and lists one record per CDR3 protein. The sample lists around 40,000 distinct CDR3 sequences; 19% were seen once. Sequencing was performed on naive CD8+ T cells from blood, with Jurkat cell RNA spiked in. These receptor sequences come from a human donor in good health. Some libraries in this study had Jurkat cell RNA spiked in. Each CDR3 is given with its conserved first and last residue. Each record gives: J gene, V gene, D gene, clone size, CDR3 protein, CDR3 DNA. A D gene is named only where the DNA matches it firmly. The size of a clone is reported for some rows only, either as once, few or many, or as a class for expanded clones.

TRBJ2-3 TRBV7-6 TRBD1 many CASSMIGTADTQYF TGTGCCAGCAGCATGATAGGGACAGCAGATACGCAGTATTTT
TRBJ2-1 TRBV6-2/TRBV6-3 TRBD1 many CANQTGAESDEQFF TGTGCCAACCAGACAGGGGCCGAGTCGGATGAGCAGTTCTTC
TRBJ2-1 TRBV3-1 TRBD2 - CASSRPSAGLAGEQFF TGTGCCAGCAGCCGCCCTAGTGCGGGACTAGCTGGTGAGCAGTTCTTC
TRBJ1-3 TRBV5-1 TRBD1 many CASRNGTGFGNTIYF TGCGCCAGCAGGAACGGGACAGGGTTTGGAAACACCATATATTTT
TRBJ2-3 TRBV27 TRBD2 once CASSLLAPGGSDTQYF TGTGCCAGCAGCTTGCTGGCCCCGGGAGGCTCAGATACGCAGTATTTT
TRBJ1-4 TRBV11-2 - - CASTGVNEKLFF TGTGCCAGCACGGGGGTTAATGAAAAACTGTTTTTT
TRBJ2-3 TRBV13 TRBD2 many CASSSTGTSGSADTQYF TGTGCCAGCAGCTCAACCGGGACTAGCGGGAGCGCAGATACGCAGTATTTT
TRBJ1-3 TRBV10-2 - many CASSEDSSGNTIYF TGCGCCAGCAGTGAAGACAGCTCTGGAAACACCATATATTTT
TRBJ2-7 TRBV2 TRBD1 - CASRGTGAHEQYF TGTGCCAGCAGGGGGACAGGGGCACACGAGCAGTACTTC
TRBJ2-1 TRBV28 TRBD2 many CASSLSREGRHNEQFF TGTGCCAGCAGTTTATCACGGGAGGGCCGCCACAATGAGCAGTTCTTC
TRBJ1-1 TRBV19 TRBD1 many CASETGLNTEAFF TGTGCATCCGAGACAGGGCTGAACACTGAAGCTTTCTTT
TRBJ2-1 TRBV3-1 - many CASSQESSRDNEQFF TGTGCCAGCAGCCAAGAGTCTAGCCGCGACAATGAGCAGTTCTTC
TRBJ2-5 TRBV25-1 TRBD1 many CASSEYKTGEYQETQYF TGTGCCAGCAGTGAATATAAGACAGGGGAGTACCAAGAGACCCAGTACTTC
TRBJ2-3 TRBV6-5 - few CASSFGAVTDTQYF TGTGCCAGCAGCTTCGGGGCAGTCACAGATACGCAGTATTTT
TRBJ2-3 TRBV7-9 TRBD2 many CASSSLGAGGGTDTQYF TGTGCCAGCAGCTCCCTTGGCGCGGGGGGTGGCACAGATACGCAGTATTTT
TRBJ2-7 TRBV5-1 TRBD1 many CASSLEGTDPYEQYF TGCGCCAGCAGCCTGGAAGGGACAGATCCCTACGAGCAGTACTTC
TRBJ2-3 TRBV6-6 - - CASSDWYLLTGGAGSSTDTQYF TGTGCCAGCAGCGACTGGTATCTACTAACCGGAGGGGCAGGATCTAGCACAGATACGCAGTATTTT
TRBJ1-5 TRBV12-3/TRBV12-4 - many CASTGSSNQPQHF TGTGCCAGTACAGGGTCGAGCAATCAGCCCCAGCATTTT
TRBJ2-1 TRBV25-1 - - CASSEFGGAAEFF TGTGCCAGCAGTGAATTTGGAGGAGCCGCGGAGTTCTTC
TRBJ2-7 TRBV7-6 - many CASSLGQNYEQYF TGTGCCAGCAGCTTAGGGCAGAACTACGAGCAGTACTTC
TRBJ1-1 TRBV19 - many CASSIVHGVDEAFF TGTGCCAGTAGTATAGTCCACGGGGTCGATGAAGCTTTCTTT
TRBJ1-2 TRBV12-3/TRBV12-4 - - CASSRTVAYGYTF TGTGCCAGCAGTAGGACGGTAGCCTATGGCTACACCTTC
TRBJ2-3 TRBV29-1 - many CSVPTGTSTDTQYF TGCAGCGTTCCAACAGGAACTAGCACAGATACGCAGTATTTT
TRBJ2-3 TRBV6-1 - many CASSEGSAGAFTDTQYF TGTGCCAGCAGTGAAGGTTCGGCGGGGGCCTTCACAGATACGCAGTATTTT
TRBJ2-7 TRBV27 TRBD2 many CASSWSSGTSYEQYF TGTGCCAGCAGTTGGTCTAGCGGGACATCCTACGAGCAGTACTTC
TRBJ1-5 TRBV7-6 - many CASSLNSNQPQHF TGTGCCAGCAGCTTAAATAGCAATCAGCCCCAGCATTTT
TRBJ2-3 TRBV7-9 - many CASSLLLAPGTDTQYF TGTGCCAGCAGCTTACTGCTAGCGCCCGGCACAGATACGCAGTATTTT
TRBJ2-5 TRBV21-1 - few CARGVRDRVFSETQYF TGTGCCAGGGGGGTGAGGGACAGGGTATTTTCAGAGACCCAGTACTTC
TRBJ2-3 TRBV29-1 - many CSVVQGGLMATDTQYF TGCAGCGTTGTACAGGGGGGGTTGATGGCCACAGATACGCAGTATTTT
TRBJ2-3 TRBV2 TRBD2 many CASSLTSGIADTQYF TGTGCCAGCAGCCTGACTAGCGGGATAGCAGATACGCAGTATTTT
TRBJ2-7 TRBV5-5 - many CASSFPGPPYEQYF TGTGCCAGCAGCTTCCCGGGACCGCCCTACGAGCAGTACTTC
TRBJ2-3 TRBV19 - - CASRRTDSSTDTQYF TGTGCCAGTCGGAGGACGGATAGCAGCACAGATACGCAGTATTTT
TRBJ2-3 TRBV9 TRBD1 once CASSVWGTGTSTDTQYF TGTGCCAGCAGCGTATGGGGGACAGGCACTAGCACAGATACGCAGTATTTT
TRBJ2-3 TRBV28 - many CASSLLLARRTDTQYF TGTGCCAGCAGTTTACTCCTAGCGCGCCGCACAGATACGCAGTATTTT
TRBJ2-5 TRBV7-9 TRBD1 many CASIGQGAAETQYF TGTGCCAGCATTGGACAGGGGGCTGCGGAGACCCAGTACTTC
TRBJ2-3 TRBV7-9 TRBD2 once CASSHGLAGKDTQYF TGTGCCAGCAGCCACGGACTAGCGGGAAAAGATACGCAGTATTTT
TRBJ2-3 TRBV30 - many CAWSRVTSTDTQYF TGTGCCTGGAGTCGTGTTACTAGCACAGATACGCAGTATTTT
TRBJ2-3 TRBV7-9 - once CASSLAVGSPSTDTQYF TGTGCCAGCAGCTTAGCGGTGGGTTCACCTAGCACAGATACGCAGTATTTT
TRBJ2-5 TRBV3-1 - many CASSLPEGRETQYF TGTGCCAGCAGCCTCCCGGAGGGACGGGAGACCCAGTACTTC
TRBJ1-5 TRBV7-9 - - CASSYQGPYQPQHF TGTGCTAGCAGCTATCAGGGTCCCTATCAGCCCCAGCATTTT
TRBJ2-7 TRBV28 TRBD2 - CASSGRSSVRPYEQYF TGTGCCAGCAGCGGGAGGAGTTCGGTTCGACCCTACGAGCAGTACTTC
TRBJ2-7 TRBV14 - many CASSQPATQGHEQYF TGTGCCAGCAGCCAACCCGCGACGCAGGGCCACGAGCAGTACTTC
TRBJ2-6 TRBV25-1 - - CASSEWGGSGANVLTF TGTGCCAGCAGTGAATGGGGCGGCTCTGGGGCCAACGTCCTGACTTTC
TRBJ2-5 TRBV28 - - CASSLILGQETQYF TGTGCCAGCAGTTTAATCTTGGGTCAAGAGACCCAGTACTTC
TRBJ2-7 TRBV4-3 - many CASSQWMGYEQYF TGCGCCAGCAGCCAATGGATGGGCTACGAGCAGTACTTC
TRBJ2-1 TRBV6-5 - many CASSFLGDEQFF TGTGCCAGCAGTTTCCTGGGCGATGAGCAGTTCTTC
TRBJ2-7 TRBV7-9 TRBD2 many CASSTQLSGTMSHEQYF TGTGCCAGCAGCACCCAACTTAGCGGGACAATGTCACACGAGCAGTACTTC
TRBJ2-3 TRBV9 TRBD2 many CASSPTSGRVADTQYF TGTGCCAGCAGCCCGACTAGCGGGAGGGTGGCAGATACGCAGTATTTT
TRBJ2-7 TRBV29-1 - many CSVEGSGSGYEQYF TGCAGCGTTGAAGGTTCAGGGTCTGGCTACGAGCAGTACTTC
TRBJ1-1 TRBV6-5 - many CASSYGGNTEAFF TGTGCCAGCAGTTACGGGGGCAATACTGAAGCTTTCTTT
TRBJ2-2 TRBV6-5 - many CASSYELMNTGELFF TGTGCCAGCAGTTATGAACTTATGAACACCGGGGAGCTGTTTTTT
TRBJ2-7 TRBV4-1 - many CASSQEERRSYEQYF TGCGCCAGCAGCCAAGAAGAAAGGCGGTCCTACGAGCAGTACTTC
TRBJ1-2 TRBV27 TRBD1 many CASSAGQSVWGYTF TGTGCCAGCAGTGCGGGACAGTCCGTCTGGGGCTACACCTTC
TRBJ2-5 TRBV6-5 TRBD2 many CASSSGTSLAQETQYF TGTGCCAGCAGCTCCGGGACTAGTCTGGCCCAAGAGACCCAGTACTTC
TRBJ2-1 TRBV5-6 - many CASSSAGTLYNEQFF TGTGCCAGCAGCTCGGCAGGGACTTTATACAATGAGCAGTTCTTC
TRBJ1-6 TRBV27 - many CASSYTRNSPLHF TGTGCCAGCAGCTATACTCGAAATTCACCCCTCCACTTT
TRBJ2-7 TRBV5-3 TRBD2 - CASSYGTSGGQYF TGTGCCAGCAGCTACGGGACTAGCGGCGGGCAGTACTTC
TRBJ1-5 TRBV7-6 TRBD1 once CASSLEQGAGQPQHF TGTGCCAGCAGCTTAGAGCAGGGGGCCGGCCAGCCCCAGCATTTT
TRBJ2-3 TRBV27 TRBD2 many CASSHRLAGVSTDTQYF TGTGCCAGCAGTCACCGACTAGCGGGCGTTAGCACAGATACGCAGTATTTT
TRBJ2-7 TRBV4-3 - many CASSQDRHSSYEQYF TGCGCCAGCAGCCAAGATCGGCACAGCTCCTACGAGCAGTACTTC